What follows describes a single T cell receptor (beta chain). This record comes from a study of blood T cell repertoires in COVID-19. Sequenced by immunoSEQ multiplex PCR; TCRdb stores in-frame clones only, minus some. The data hold 200,000 or so clones, with 79% observed a single time. Trimming took 3 bases from V and 3 from J, leaving 20 bases between them. The CDR3 consists of 17 residues. The germline V gene encodes CDR1 KGHSH and CDR2 LQKENI. Sequences were obtained from peripheral blood. The chain carries TRBV18 and TRBJ1-1; D remains ambiguous. The sequence came from a man aged 60 to 75 with active or convalescent COVID-19. CDR3 sequence reads: CASSPPIPRPSDTEAFF. Written as DNA, the CDR3 is TGTGCCAGCTCACCTCCGATTCCCAGGCCGTCGGACACTGAAGCTTTCTTT.